Below, 19 T cell receptor beta chains from the same sample are listed, as sequenced in a study of control samples from healthy donors and cancer patients. Some clones are missing from TCRdb's copy, which holds only in-frame ones; the method was immunoSEQ multiplex PCR. The sample consists of approximately 49,000 clones, over 85% of them appearing once. Sequencing was done on a sample of PBMCs. These receptors all come from a man aged 35 to 55 with colorectal cancer.

Details on this clone: Other DNA sequences from this sample encode an identical CDR3 as well. V and J are TRBV5-1 and TRBJ1-2; D call uncertain. Germline-derived CDR1 and CDR2 are SGHRS and YFSETQ. The V and J ends lost 0 bases and 4 bases respectively, with 4 bases between them. The CDR3 is made up of 12 amino acids. This chain's CDR3 is CASSLGGYGYTF. CDR3 DNA sequence: TGCGCCAGCAGCTTGGGCGGCTATGGCTACACCTTC.

V and J are TRBV27 and TRBJ2-1; TRBD2 matches 10 bases. Trimming at V came to 7 bases and at J to 5 bases, leaving 8 bases not matched to a gene. CDR1 and CDR2 (germline): MNHEY, SMNVEV (reference sequence). The CDR3 length is 15 residues. The CDR3 region is CASNLAGVRNNEQFF. In nucleotides, the CDR3 is TGTGCCAGCAACCTAGCGGGAGTTCGGAACAATGAGCAGTTCTTC.

The rearrangement uses TRBV11-3 and TRBJ2-2; unclear D gene. This CDR3 spans 14 amino acids. The V gene's germline CDR1 is SGHNT and CDR2 YENEEA. The V end was cut by 4 bases, the J end by 5 bases, with 11 bases between. CDR3 protein: CASSYSSETGELFF. DNA of the CDR3: TGTGCCAGCAGCTACTCATCTGAAACCGGGGAGCTGTTTTTT.

The chain uses TRBV29-1 and TRBJ2-7, with D uncertain. Germline CDR1 is SQVTM and CDR2 is ANQGSEA. The CDR3 is 13 residues long. Trimming took 4 bases from V and 0 from J, leaving 10 bases between them. CDR3 amino acids: CSVGKLFSYEQYF. The CDR3 DNA reads TGCAGCGTTGGCAAGCTCTTCTCCTACGAGCAGTACTTC.

This sequence joins TRBV3-1 (or the pseudogene TRBV3-2) and TRBJ1-2; D is uncertain. Trimming stripped 0 bases from V and 5 bases from J, with 4 bases between. Germline CDR1 and CDR2: LGHDT and YNNKEL (reference sequence). The CDR3 runs 12 residues. The CDR3 reads CASSQESYGYTF. The CDR3 DNA reads as TGTGCCAGCAGCCAAGAAAGTTATGGCTACACCTTC.

This chain connects TRBV7-9 to TRBJ2-7; 8 bases line up with TRBD1. The CDR3 consists of 14 residues. The V and J ends lost 3 bases and 6 bases, in that order; junction bases with no gene match: 7. Germline CDR1 is SEHNR and CDR2 is FQNEAQ (reference sequence). The CDR3 sequence is CASSLWQGAGEQYF. The DNA for the CDR3 is TGTGCCAGCAGCTTGTGGCAGGGGGCCGGCGAGCAGTACTTC.

V usage is TRBV28 and J usage is TRBJ1-1, with a weak D call TRBD1 (6 bases). The CDR3 consists of 15 residues. Trimming took 5 bases from V and 1 from J, leaving 14 bases between them. Germline CDR1 MDHEN, CDR2 SYDVKM. The CDR3 DNA reads TGTGCCAGCAGTCTCTTGGGGGCGACGAACACTGAAGCTTTCTTT. As protein: CASSLLGATNTEAFF. Filled out from reference TRBV28 and TRBJ1-1, the complete variable domain reads DVKVTQSSRYLVKRTGEKVFLECVQDMDHENMFWYRQDPGLGLRLIYFSYDVKMKEKGDIPEGYSVSREKKERFSLILESASTNQTSMYLCASSLLGATNTEAFFGQGTRLTVV.

The rearrangement uses TRBV11-3 and TRBJ1-2; unclear D gene. V was trimmed by 1 base and J by 5 bases, leaving 8 bases between them. Germline CDR1 is SGHNT and CDR2 is YENEEA. CDR3 length equals 13 residues. CDR3 in amino acids: CASSLGAFYGYTF. The CDR3 DNA reads as TGTGCCAGCAGCTTAGGGGCGTTTTATGGCTACACCTTC. Full variable domain (rest looked up from reference TRBV11-3 and TRBJ1-2): EAGVVQSPRYKIIEKKQPVAFWCNPISGHNTLYWYLQNLGQGPELLIRYENEEAVDDSQLPKDRFSAERLKGVDSTLKIQPAELGDSAVYLCASSLGAFYGYTFGSGTRLTVV.

The gene calls are TRBV7-9 and TRBJ2-7; TRBD1 or TRBD2 may be the D gene (5 bases each). From germline, CDR1 is SEHNR and CDR2 FQNEAQ (reference sequence). This CDR3 region has 11 residues. The V gene lost 7 bases and the J gene lost 6 bases, with 10 bases spanning the gap. In nucleotides, the CDR3 is TGTGCCAGCATTGGGGGTAGCGAGCAGTACTTC. As protein: CASIGGSEQYF.

V usage is TRBV19 and J usage is TRBJ2-7; D is perhaps TRBD1 (5 bases). The CDR3 sequence is 14 residues long. Germline assignment: CDR1 LNHDA and CDR2 SQIVND (reference sequence). V was shortened by 8 bases and J by 3 bases, with 17 bases between the two germline ends. Written as DNA, the CDR3 is TGTGCCAGTGCCCCACAGGCCCTATTCTACGAGCAGTACTTC. As protein: CASAPQALFYEQYF. Supplemented by reference TRBV19 and TRBJ2-7, the full variable domain reads DGGITQSPKYLFRKEGQNVTLSCEQNLNHDAMYWYRQDPGQGLRLIYYSQIVNDFQKGDIAEGYSVSREKKESFPLTVTSAQKNPTAFYLCASAPQALFYEQYFGPGTRLTVT.

The CDR3 protein is CASSEDSRDEQFF. In nucleotides, the CDR3 is TGTGCCAGCAGTGAAGACAGTCGCGATGAGCAGTTCTTC. The rearrangement links TRBV2 to TRBJ2-1; D gene uncertain. The CDR3 runs to 13 residues. Germline CDR1 reads SNHLY; CDR2 reads FYNNEI. Trimming pared 1 base from V and 8 bases from J, leaving 9 bases between. Combining the CDR3 with reference TRBV2 and TRBJ2-1 gives the whole variable domain EPEVTQTPSHQVTQMGQEVILRCVPISNHLYFYWYRQILGQKVEFLVSFYNNEISEKSEIFDDQFSVERPDGSNFTLKIRSTKLEDSAMYFCASSEDSRDEQFFGPGTRLTVL.

V usage is TRBV3-1 (or the pseudogene TRBV3-2) and J usage is TRBJ2-2; no reliable D call. The V gene's germline CDR1 is LGHDT and CDR2 YNNKEL (reference sequence). Trimming shortened V by 6 bases and J by 8 bases, and 7 bases separated the two germline ends. The CDR3 consists of 11 residues. The CDR3 DNA follows: TGTGCCAGCAGACACCAGGGGGAGCTGTTTTTT. Protein: CASRHQGELFF.

By frequency in the sample, this clone is medium-sized. The J gene is TRBJ1-3, the V gene TRBV12-3 or TRBV12-4, with D perhaps TRBD1 (6 bases). The CDR3 totals 13 residues. The V and J ends lost 4 bases and 4 bases respectively, with 8 bases between them. CDR3 region: CASSWGGGNTIYF. For the CDR3, the DNA is TGTGCCAGCAGTTGGGGGGGCGGAAACACCATATATTTT.

The CDR3 DNA sequence: TGTGCCAGCAGTACCGAGCCCCAGCATTTT. Protein product: CASSTEPQHF. The chain links TRBV6-6 to TRBJ1-5; no clear D. Trimming removed 5 bases from V and 8 bases from J, with 4 bases in between. This CDR3 spans 10 amino acids. CDR1 is MNHNY and CDR2 is SVGAGI in the germline V gene (reference sequence).

The chain links TRBV5-6 to TRBJ1-1; 12 nucleotides align to TRBD1. The V and J ends lost 4 bases and 11 bases, in that order; junction bases with no gene match: 9. Germline CDR1 and CDR2: SGHDT and YYEEEE. CDR3 size: 14 residues. CDR3 coding DNA: TGTGCCAGCAGCCCCGGGACAGGGGGCAGAGACGCTTTCTTT. Translation gives CASSPGTGGRDAFF. Full variable domain (outside the CDR3, taken from reference TRBV5-6 and TRBJ1-1): DAGVTQSPTHLIKTRGQQVTLRCSPKSGHDTVSWYQQALGQGPQFIFQYYEEEERQRGNFPDRFSGHQFPNYSSELNVNALLLGDSALYLCASSPGTGGRDAFFGQGTRLTVV.

Only one count was recorded for this clone. The chain joins TRBV4-1 to TRBJ2-3; 14 bases line up with TRBD2. The CDR3 runs to 17 residues. The V gene's germline CDR1 is MGHRA and CDR2 YSYEKL. V dropped 3 bases and J dropped 3; count of bases not matched to a gene: 5. CDR3 nucleotides: TGCGCCAGCAGCCAGGAGACTAGCGGGAGGGGGACAGATACGCAGTATTTT. This translates into CASSQETSGRGTDTQYF.

The rearrangement uses TRBV7-8 and TRBJ2-1, with TRBD1 as a possible D gene (5 bases). The V and J ends lost 6 bases and 4 bases respectively, with 10 bases between them. The CDR3 contains 13 residues. Per the germline V gene, CDR1 is SGHVS and CDR2 is FQNEAQ. CDR3 region: CASSHDSYNEQFF. The DNA of the CDR3 is TGTGCCAGCAGTCATGACAGTTACAATGAGCAGTTCTTC. The full variable domain, in which reference TRBV7-8 and TRBJ2-1 provide the parts outside the CDR3, is GAGVSQSPRYKVAKRGQDVALRCDPISGHVSLFWYQQALGQGPEFLTYFQNEAQLDKSGLPSDRFFAERPEGSVSTLKIQRTQQEDSAVYLCASSHDSYNEQFFGPGTRLTVL.

This chain joins TRBV27 and TRBJ2-3; unclear D gene. The germline CDR1 and CDR2 sequences are MNHEY and SMNVEV (reference sequence). The CDR3 spans 12 residues. Trimming removed 7 bases from V and 3 bases from J, with 8 bases in between. The CDR3 here is CASTAATDTQYF. Here the CDR3 DNA reads TGTGCCAGCACCGCCGCGACAGATACGCAGTATTTT.

The DNA of the CDR3 is TGTGCCAGCAGTTCCCGAAGGGTTTGGGGTCAGCCCCAGCATTTT. Its protein is CASSSRRVWGQPQHF. The chain joins TRBV28 to TRBJ1-5; D ambiguous. Germline V gene lookup returns CDR1 MDHEN and CDR2 SYDVKM. Trimming removed 4 bases from V and 6 bases from J, with 16 bases in between. This CDR3 has 15 amino acids.